This T cell receptor beta chain was identified in a study of cytomegalovirus exposure and HLA in healthy donors. There are 13 residues in the CDR3. Germline trimming cut 3 bases from V and 5 bases from J; bases unmatched to any gene: 4. The germline V gene encodes CDR1 SGHVS and CDR2 FNYEAQ. The PCR used 60 Vbeta and 13 Jbeta primers. This table comes from immunoSEQ multiplex PCR, and its TCRdb copy is limited to in-frame clones, with some not included. The table counts 40,000 to 60,000 clones; roughly 5.5% lies in the top ten. The sequencing input was PBMCs. The receptor's source is a male donor in good health and CMV-seropositive. The rearrangement links TRBV7-6 to TRBJ2-7; 7 positions match TRBD1. CDR3 sequence: CASSFGTDHEQYF. The CDR3 coding sequence is TGTGCCAGCAGCTTTGGGACAGATCACGAGCAGTACTTC. Looking up the rest from reference TRBV7-6 and TRBJ2-7 gives the full variable domain: GAGVSQSPRYKVTKRGQDVALRCDPISGHVSLYWYRQALGQGPEFLTYFNYEAQQDKSGLPNDRFSAERPEGSISTLTIQRTEQRDSAMYRCASSFGTDHEQYFGPGTRLTVT.